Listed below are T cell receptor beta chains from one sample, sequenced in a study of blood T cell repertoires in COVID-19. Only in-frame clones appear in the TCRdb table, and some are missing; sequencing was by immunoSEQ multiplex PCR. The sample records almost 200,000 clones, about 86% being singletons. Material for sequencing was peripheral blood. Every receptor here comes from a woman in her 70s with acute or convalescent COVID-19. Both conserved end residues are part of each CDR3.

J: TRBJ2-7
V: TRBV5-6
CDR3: CASSSLWGQGPYEQYF

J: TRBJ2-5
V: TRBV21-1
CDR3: CASIPGTSEQETQYF

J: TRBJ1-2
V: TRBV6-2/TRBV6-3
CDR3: CASSSLEYGYTF

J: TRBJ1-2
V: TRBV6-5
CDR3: CASSMTGEGFYGYTF

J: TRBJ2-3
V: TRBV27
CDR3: CASSLGGVYTQYF

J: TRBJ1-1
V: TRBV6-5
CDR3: CASMSQRGGSTEAFF

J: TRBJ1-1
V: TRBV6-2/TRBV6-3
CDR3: CASSYHRQRVTEAFF

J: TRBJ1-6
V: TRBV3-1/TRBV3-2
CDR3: CASSQVQVPPGNSPLHF

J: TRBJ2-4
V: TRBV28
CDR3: CASSPLNLAKNIQYF

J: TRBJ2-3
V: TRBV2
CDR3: CASATGWGADTQYF

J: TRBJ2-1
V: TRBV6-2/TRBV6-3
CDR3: CASSSAGRWNEQFF

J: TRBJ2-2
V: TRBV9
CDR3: CASSIWDRVSNTGELFF

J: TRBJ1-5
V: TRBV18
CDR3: CASSLEKGQVDQPQHF

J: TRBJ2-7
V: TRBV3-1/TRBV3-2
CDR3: CASSQERRGDYEQYF

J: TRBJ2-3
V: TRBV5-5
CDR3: CASSYSVDTQYF

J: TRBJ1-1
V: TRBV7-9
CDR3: CASSSTGKGTEAFF

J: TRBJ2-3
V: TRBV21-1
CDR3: CASRDLGIADGTQYF

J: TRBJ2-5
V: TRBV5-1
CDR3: CASSFSGRDGETQYF

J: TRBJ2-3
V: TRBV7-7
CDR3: CASSLGLAGVDTQYF

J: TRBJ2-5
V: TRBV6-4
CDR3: CASSSRGGRETQYF

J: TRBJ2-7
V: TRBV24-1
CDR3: CATSDRQGPSYEQYF

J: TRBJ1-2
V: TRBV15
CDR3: CATSRRTGSYGYTF

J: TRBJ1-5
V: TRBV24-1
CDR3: CATSAPGTGGSQPQHF

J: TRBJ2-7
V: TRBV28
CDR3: CASSFGQNNEQYF

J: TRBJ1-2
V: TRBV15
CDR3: CATSGQNLNYGYTF

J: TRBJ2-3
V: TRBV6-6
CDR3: CASNLSGRGTDTQYF

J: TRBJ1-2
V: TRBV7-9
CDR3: CASSPQGIANYGYTF

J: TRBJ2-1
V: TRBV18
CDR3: CASSPRSSGGSYNEQFF

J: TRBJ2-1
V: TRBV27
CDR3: CASSRQAGMYNEQFF

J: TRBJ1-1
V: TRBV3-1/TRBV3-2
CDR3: CASSQRTGEAFF

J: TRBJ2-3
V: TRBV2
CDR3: CASSRDFTDTQYF

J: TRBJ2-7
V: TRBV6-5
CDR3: CASRPQESSQYF

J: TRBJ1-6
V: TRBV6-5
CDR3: CASTSGQGVAPLHF

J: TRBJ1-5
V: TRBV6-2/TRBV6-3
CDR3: CASSRTQGGWQPQHF

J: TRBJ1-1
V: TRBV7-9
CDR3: CASSFGVGSEAFF